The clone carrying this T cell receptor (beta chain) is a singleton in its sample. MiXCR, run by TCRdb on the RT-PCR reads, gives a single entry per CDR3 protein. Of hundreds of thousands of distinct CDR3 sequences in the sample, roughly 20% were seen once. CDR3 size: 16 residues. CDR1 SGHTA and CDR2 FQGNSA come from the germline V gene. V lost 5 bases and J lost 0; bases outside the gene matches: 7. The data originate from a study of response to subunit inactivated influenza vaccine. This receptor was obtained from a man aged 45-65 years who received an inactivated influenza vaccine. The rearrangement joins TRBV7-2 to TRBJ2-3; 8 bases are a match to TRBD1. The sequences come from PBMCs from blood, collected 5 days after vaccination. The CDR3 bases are TGTGCCAGCAGCCGGACAGGGACCCTAAGCACAGATACGCAGTATTTT. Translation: CASSRTGTLSTDTQYF.